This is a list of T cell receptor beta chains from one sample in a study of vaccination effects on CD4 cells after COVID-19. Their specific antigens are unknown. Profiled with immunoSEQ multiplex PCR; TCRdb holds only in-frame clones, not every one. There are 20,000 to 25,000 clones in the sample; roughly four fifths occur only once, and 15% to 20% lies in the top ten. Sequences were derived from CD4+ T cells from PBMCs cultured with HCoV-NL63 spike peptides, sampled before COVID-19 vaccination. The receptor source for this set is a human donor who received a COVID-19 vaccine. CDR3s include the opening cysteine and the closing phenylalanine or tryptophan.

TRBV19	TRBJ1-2	CASRAPTLFNYGYTF
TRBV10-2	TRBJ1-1	CASSESSPDRRAFF
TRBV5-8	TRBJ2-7	CASRSRRSSYEQYF
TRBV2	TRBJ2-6	CASRQGPSVLGANVLTF
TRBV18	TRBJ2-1	CASSPPASVFNEQFF
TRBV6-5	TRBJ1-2	CASSRGGGYGYTF
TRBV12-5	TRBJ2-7	CASGLVTVNPYEQYF
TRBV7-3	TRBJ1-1	CASSPQGQGNTEAFF
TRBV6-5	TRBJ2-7	CASSYTRTVTYEQYF
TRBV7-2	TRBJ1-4	CASSLDPGRNEKLFF
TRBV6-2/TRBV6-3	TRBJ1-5	CASSAQGAGNQPQHF
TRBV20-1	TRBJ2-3	CSAFARGTQYF
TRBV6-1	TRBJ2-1	CASSAALRDEQFF
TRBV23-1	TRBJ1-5	CASHGGSPSNQPQHF
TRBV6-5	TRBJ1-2	CASSSLGSRYGYTF